These 23 T cell receptor beta chains share one sample of origin, sequenced in a study of glioma-infiltrating T cells after dendritic cell vaccination listed by TCRdb under 2016. Libraries were built with the immunoSEQ multiplex PCR assay. The source is immuneACCESS, and TCRdb retained only in-frame sequences with V and J called. Part of the clones is not carried over; for the studies checked, unresolved V genes explain less than half of this, and the remainder is unexplained. For this sample the table gives fewer than 50,000 clones, of which about 85% were detected only once. Of the sample, approximately 10% is held by the ten largest clones. Sequencing used blood, obtained before dendritic cell vaccination. The receptors shown here come from a human donor with glioblastoma.

V gene TRBV11-3 combines with J gene TRBJ2-6; 7 nucleotides align to TRBD1. Germline CDR1 SGHNT, CDR2 YENEEA. The junction had 2 bases not matched to a gene; V was cut back by 3 bases and J by 0 bases. The CDR3 runs 16 residues. The CDR3 spells CASSFHRGSGANVLTF. For the CDR3, the DNA is TGTGCCAGCAGCTTTCACAGGGGCTCTGGGGCCAACGTCCTGACTTTC.

The V and J genes are TRBV12-5 and TRBJ2-3; 8 positions agree with TRBD1. Germline V gene sequence: CDR1 LGHNT, CDR2 FRNRAP. This CDR3 contains 14 residues. The trim removed 6 bases at V and 1 base at J, leaving 3 bases unmatched. This chain's CDR3 is CASGMDRGTDTQYF. The CDR3 bases are TGTGCTAGTGGAATGGACAGGGGCACAGATACGCAGTATTTT.

This clone was seen a single time. V is TRBV23-1 and J is TRBJ1-3, with a tentative D call TRBD1 (6 bases). TRBV23-1 is assigned to the ORF class and has an uncertain function. The CDR3 loop spans 18 amino acids. V was clipped by 0 bases and J by 5 bases, with 20 bases between them. CDR3 nucleotide sequence: TGCGCCAGCAGTCAATCATTCAGAGAAGAGGGGGGGAGAAACACCATATATTTT. Protein sequence: CASSQSFREEGGRNTIYF.

This clone was detected once. The chain is built from TRBV7-9 and TRBJ2-1; 8 bases are a match to TRBD2. Germline values: CDR1 SEHNR, CDR2 FQNEAQ (reference sequence). CDR3 length: 17 residues. The junction had 10 bases not matched to a gene; V was cut back by 0 bases and J by 6 bases. CDR3 sequence (DNA): TGTGCCAGCAGCTTAGCGGGCCTAGCGGGTAGGGGCAATGAGCAGTTCTTC. This encodes CASSLAGLAGRGNEQFF. The full variable domain, with the rest looked up from reference TRBV7-9 and TRBJ2-1, is DTGVSQNPRHKITKRGQNVTFRCDPISEHNRLYWYRQTLGQGPEFLTYFQNEAQLEKSRLLSDRFSAERPKGSFSTLEIQRTEQGDSAMYLCASSLAGLAGRGNEQFFGPGTRLTVL.

The chain couples TRBV7-9 to TRBJ2-7; D is ambiguous. Germline loops: CDR1 SEHNR, CDR2 FQNEAQ (reference sequence). Trimming removed 5 bases at V and 2 bases at J, with 10 bases between. The CDR3 is 13 residues long. CDR3 amino acids: CASSNTPPYEQYF. In DNA, the CDR3 is TGTGCCAGCAGCAATACTCCTCCCTACGAGCAGTACTTC.

V usage is TRBV4-2 and J usage is TRBJ2-3; 9 nucleotides align to TRBD1. With 4 bases clipped from V and 2 bases from J, the junction kept 4 bases outside the gene matches. Germline V lookup: CDR1 LGHNA, CDR2 YNFKEQ. CDR3 length equals 15 residues. CDR3 sequence: CASSLTGGPTDTQYF. The CDR3, as DNA: TGTGCCAGCAGCCTTACAGGGGGCCCCACAGATACGCAGTATTTT.

This rearrangement joins TRBV30 to TRBJ2-3; the D gene is possibly TRBD2 (5 bases). Germline V lookup: CDR1 GTSNPN, CDR2 SVGIG (reference sequence). The CDR3 is 12 residues long. The CDR3 reads CAWERGTDTQYF. The CDR3 coding sequence is TGTGCTTGGGAGAGGGGCACAGATACGCAGTATTTT. The full variable domain, its missing parts supplied by reference TRBV30 and TRBJ2-3, is SQTIHQWPATLVQPVGSPLSLECTVEGTSNPNLYWYRQAAGRGLQLLFYSVGIGQISSEVPQNLSASRPQDRQFILSSKKLLLSDSGFYLCAWERGTDTQYFGPGTRLTVL.

This rearrangement joins TRBV18 to TRBJ1-2, with 9 bases lining up with TRBD1. From germline, CDR1 is KGHSH and CDR2 LQKENI. The CDR3 runs to 17 residues. V shed 6 bases, J shed 8 bases, and the junction held 19 bases outside the gene matches. The CDR3 loop reads CASSPRMGQGFSRGYTF. The CDR3 nucleotides are TGTGCCAGCTCGCCCCGGATGGGACAGGGCTTTTCAAGAGGCTACACCTTC.

V is TRBV19 and J is TRBJ1-1; 9 positions agree with TRBD1. Germline V lookup: CDR1 LNHDA, CDR2 SQIVND (reference sequence). The junction had 6 bases not matched to a gene; V was cut back by 6 bases and J by 4 bases. This CDR3 contains 14 residues. CDR3 nucleotide sequence: TGTGCCAGTAGCTCGGGACAGGGTGGCACTGAAGCTTTCTTT. This gives the protein CASSSGQGGTEAFF.

V is TRBV7-2 and J is TRBJ2-7; 7 bases fit TRBD1. Trimming removed 5 bases from V and 3 bases from J; junction bases left unmatched: 10. The germline V gene encodes CDR1 SGHTA and CDR2 FQGNSA. The CDR3 is 15 amino acids. CDR3 loop: CASSTRQGRIYEQYF. In DNA, the CDR3 is TGTGCCAGCAGCACGAGACAGGGACGGATCTACGAGCAGTACTTC.

V and J are TRBV7-9 and TRBJ2-7; D possibly corresponds to TRBD1 (5 bases). Germline-derived CDR1 and CDR2 are SEHNR and FQNEAQ (reference sequence). V lost 2 bases to trimming and J lost 6 bases, with 17 bases between them. The CDR3 runs 15 residues. The CDR3 spells CASSLISRAATEQYF. The CDR3 nucleotides read TGTGCCAGCAGCTTAATAAGCAGGGCGGCCACCGAGCAGTACTTC.

This clone showed up just once. The genes are TRBV7-9 and TRBJ2-3; 15 nucleotides align to TRBD2. Germline V CDR1 and CDR2: SEHNR, FQNEAQ (reference sequence). The CDR3 has 15 amino acids. Trimming at V came to 10 bases and at J to 4 bases, leaving 6 bases not matched to a gene. DNA for the CDR3: TGTGCCACCCTGCGGACTAGCGGGGGGGCAGATACGCAGTATTTT. The encoded protein is CATLRTSGGADTQYF.

Regarding this clone: The junction differs from germline at one of its ends, possibly a read error. This chain links TRBV5-4 with TRBJ1-2; D ambiguous. The CDR3 consists of 15 residues. Germline CDR1 and CDR2: SGHNT and YYREEE (reference sequence). Written as DNA, the CDR3 is TGTGCCAGCACCTTGCTGGGCTCAACGGGGTATGGCTACACCTTC. The encoded protein is CASTLLGSTGYGYTF.

This chain links TRBV9 with TRBJ2-3, with unresolved D. Deletions cut 0 bases from V and 3 bases from J, with 5 bases between. This CDR3 contains 13 residues. CDR1 is SGDLS and CDR2 is YYNGEE in the germline V gene. The CDR3 reads CASSVAVTDTQYF. Written as DNA, the CDR3 is TGTGCCAGCAGCGTAGCCGTAACAGATACGCAGTATTTT. The complete variable domain, with remaining parts taken from reference TRBV9 and TRBJ2-3, reads DSGVTQTPKHLITATGQRVTLRCSPRSGDLSVYWYQQSLDQGLQFLIQYYNGEERAKGNILERFSAQQFPDLHSELNLSSLELGDSALYFCASSVAVTDTQYFGPGTRLTVL.

This chain links TRBV15 with TRBJ2-3, with a possible D match to TRBD2 (7 bases). Trimming cost V 0 bases and J 0 bases, with 13 bases left between them. This CDR3 is 17 amino acids long. CDR1 is LNHNV and CDR2 is YYDKDF in the germline V gene (reference sequence). CDR3 sequence (DNA): TGTGCCACCAGCAGAGATTTGGGGGGGCCCAGCACAGATACGCAGTATTTT. Residues: CATSRDLGGPSTDTQYF.

The chain employs TRBV4-3 and TRBJ2-1, with TRBD2 identical over 7 bases. Trimming at V came to 4 bases and at J to 4 bases, leaving 10 bases not matched to a gene. There are 16 residues in the CDR3. The germline V gene has CDR1 LGHNA and CDR2 YSLEER. The CDR3 DNA follows: TGCGCCAGCAGCCGAAACGGGGAGGGGTGGTACAATGAGCAGTTCTTC. Amino acids: CASSRNGEGWYNEQFF.

The CDR3, as DNA: TGTGCCAGCAGCGTAGGCTGGGACAGGTCCAACCACGGGGAGCTGTTTTTT. Protein: CASSVGWDRSNHGELFF. The chain is built from TRBV9 and TRBJ2-2, with TRBD1 identical over 8 bases. V lost 0 bases to trimming and J lost 7 bases; unmatched junction nucleotides: 11. From germline, CDR1 is SGDLS and CDR2 YYNGEE. The CDR3 covers 17 residues. Together with reference TRBV9 and TRBJ2-2, the CDR3 gives the full variable domain: DSGVTQTPKHLITATGQRVTLRCSPRSGDLSVYWYQQSLDQGLQFLIQYYNGEERAKGNILERFSAQQFPDLHSELNLSSLELGDSALYFCASSVGWDRSNHGELFFGEGSRLTVL.

This clone has more than one count but fewer than ten. The chain has TRBV7-2 and TRBJ2-7; 10 bases align to TRBD2. The V gene end was trimmed by 3 bases and the J gene end by 5 bases; junction bases not matched to a gene: 7. Germline assignment: CDR1 SGHTA and CDR2 FQGNSA. The CDR3 sequence is 15 residues long. CDR3 protein: CASSFSSGSTNEQYF. CDR3 DNA: TGTGCCAGCAGCTTTTCTAGCGGGAGCACCAACGAGCAGTACTTC.

J is TRBJ1-6 and V is TRBV7-2; TRBD1 agrees at 8 bases. The CDR3 consists of 15 residues. Unmatched junction bases numbered 7, after V lost 5 bases and J lost 7 bases. CDR1 and CDR2 (germline): SGHTA, FQGNSA. The CDR3 sequence is CASSGDRRWNSPLHF. The DNA for the CDR3 is TGTGCCAGCAGCGGGGACAGGCGTTGGAATTCACCCCTCCACTTT. The whole variable domain, remainder taken from reference TRBV7-2 and TRBJ1-6, is GAGVSQSPSNKVTEKGKDVELRCDPISGHTALYWYRQSLGQGLEFLIYFQGNSAPDKSGLPSDRFSAERTGGSVSTLTIQRTQQEDSAVYLCASSGDRRWNSPLHFGNGTRLTVT.

The rearrangement joins TRBV12-5 to TRBJ2-7; D is uncertain. CDR1 is LGHNT, CDR2 FRNRAP, per germline. This CDR3 contains 11 residues. V dropped 3 bases and J dropped 4 bases, with 4 bases sitting between them. DNA for the CDR3: TGTGCTAGTGGTTTCGGTTACGAGCAGTACTTC. It translates to CASGFGYEQYF.

The rearrangement uses TRBV2 and TRBJ1-1, with D perhaps TRBD1 (6 bases). Per germline, CDR1 SNHLY and CDR2 FYNNEI. V was trimmed by 5 bases and J by 1 base, leaving 11 bases between them. CDR3 size: 14 residues. As DNA, the CDR3 is TGTGCCAGCAGTTCCAGGGGTCAGAACACTGAAGCTTTCTTT. Encoded protein: CASSSRGQNTEAFF.

To note about this clone: Relative to the germline gene, one junction end is altered; a read error may explain this. The chain joins TRBV30 to TRBJ1-2, with D uncertain. Germline lookup yields CDR1 GTSNPN and CDR2 SVGIG (reference sequence). The CDR3 runs 14 residues. CDR3 sequence (DNA): TGTGCCTGGAGGGGTCGAGTGGCTAACTATGGCTACACCTTT. Translating gives CAWRGRVANYGYTF.

This sequence joins TRBV30 and TRBJ2-7; TRBD2 aligns across 9 bases. V lost 3 bases to trimming and J lost 5 bases; unmatched junction nucleotides: 11. Germline-derived CDR1 and CDR2 are GTSNPN and SVGIG (reference sequence). The CDR3 runs 15 residues. The DNA of the CDR3 is TGTGCCTGGAGCTCGCGACTAGCGGTACGACACGAGCAGTACTTC. This gives the protein CAWSSRLAVRHEQYF.